This T cell receptor beta chain originates from a study of blood T cells in healthy people across ages. For the second PCR, which ran for about 7 to 11 cycles, a sample-barcoded 5' primer and a J-beta primer mix were used. TCRdb re-called the 5' RACE reads with MiXCR, one entry per CDR3 protein. Here the sample spans 550,000 to 750,000 distinct CDR3 sequences, 21% being singletons. This CDR3 is 12 amino acids long. Roughly 10 milliliters of peripheral blood were drawn from each donor into EDTA-treated tubes. Extracted total RNA amounted to at least 6 micrograms for each sample. Study-wide results and limits: Strongly correlated with naive T cell percentage was TCR beta diversity.

This clonotype was seen ten or more times. The antigen remains unidentified. An end of the junction does not agree with germline; a read error may underlie this. The gene calls are TRBV12-3 or TRBV12-4 and TRBJ2-5; D possibly matches TRBD1 or TRBD2 (5 bases each). This TCR was sampled from a man between 65 and 80 years old in good health. Source material: blood. DNA for the CDR3: TGTGCCAGCGGACCGGGACCCCACGTGTATTTCTTC. This encodes CASGPGPHVYFF.